This T cell receptor beta chain was identified during a study of neoadjuvant nivolumab and ipilimumab in lung cancer (TCRdb year 2020). The study in broad terms: Intravenous nivolumab was dosed at 3 mg/kg on days 1, 15 and 29, and in the combination arm ipilimumab 1 mg/kg was added on day 1 only. The study compared TCR repertoires in pretherapy (baseline) peripheral blood with TCR repertoires in tumors resected at surgery following neoadjuvant immune checkpoint blockade. The trial treated 44 patients with operable NSCLC: about 23 were randomized to nivolumab monotherapy and some 21 to nivolumab plus ipilimumab. The major pathologic response (MPR) rate in the intention-to-treat population in each study arm was designated as the primary trial endpoint. Matched pretherapy and resected tumor pairs were analyzed for seven patients, of whom four received nivolumab and three received nivolumab plus ipilimumab.

The library relied on the immunoSEQ multiplex PCR assay. Processing in the source paper ran as follows. Repertoires were summarized by richness and clonality, and significantly expanded and contracted clones were identified between pre- and post-therapy samples. Held by TCRdb, this immuneACCESS table contains in-frame sequences only and omits some clones. Under half of the omission traces to an unresolved V gene where checked; the cause of the rest is unknown. For V, J and clone size, that table is used; D and trimming come from the DNA. For this sample there are 7,000 to 8,500 clones; 75% to 90% appear just once. The ten largest clones capture approximately 6.2% of the sample. About this clone itself: Its antigen specificity is not known. Nothing much larger sits one base from this clone, and base qualities are not available.

V lost 7 bases and J lost 4 bases; the stretch between them is 13 bases long. Sequences MNHNS (CDR1) and SASEGT (CDR2) are obtained from the germline V gene. Its CDR3 holds 13 amino acids, cysteine through phenylalanine. Just the 39-base CDR3 DNA is kept, in frame starting at base 1. The study at large found these results: TCR richness in pretherapy blood showed a positive correlation with richness in tumors resected after neoadjuvant therapy (Spearman R ≈ 0.81). There was no significant correlation between TCR clonality and pathologic tumor regression, and just a single major-pathologic-response sample was available for the clonality-regression analysis. TCR sequencing was performed in a small number of samples. From pretherapy to surgery, tumor T-cell richness and clonality increased in three of three dual-therapy tumors but in only two of four nivolumab-treated tumors. Compared with tumor-adjacent uninvolved lung, resected tumors had greater TCR richness and clonality, and increases showed up in more of the dual-therapy-treated tumors.

Read against the paper, the sample's time point label means: at surgical resection after neoadjuvant nivolumab +/- ipilimumab. Samples came from the phase 2 randomized NEOSTAR trial, which tested neoadjuvant nivolumab or nivolumab plus ipilimumab followed by surgery in operable NSCLC. This sequence originates from an adult with non-small cell lung cancer. The sample consisted of tumor tissue, taken after neoadjuvant nivolumab, alone or with ipilimumab, at or shortly before surgery. The V gene is TRBV6-1 and the J gene is TRBJ1-1; perhaps TRBD1 is the D gene, with 5 bases matching. At the DNA level, the sequence is TGTGCCAGCATGACGGCGGGGGGCACTGAAGCTTTCTTT. Its protein product is CASMTAGGTEAFF.